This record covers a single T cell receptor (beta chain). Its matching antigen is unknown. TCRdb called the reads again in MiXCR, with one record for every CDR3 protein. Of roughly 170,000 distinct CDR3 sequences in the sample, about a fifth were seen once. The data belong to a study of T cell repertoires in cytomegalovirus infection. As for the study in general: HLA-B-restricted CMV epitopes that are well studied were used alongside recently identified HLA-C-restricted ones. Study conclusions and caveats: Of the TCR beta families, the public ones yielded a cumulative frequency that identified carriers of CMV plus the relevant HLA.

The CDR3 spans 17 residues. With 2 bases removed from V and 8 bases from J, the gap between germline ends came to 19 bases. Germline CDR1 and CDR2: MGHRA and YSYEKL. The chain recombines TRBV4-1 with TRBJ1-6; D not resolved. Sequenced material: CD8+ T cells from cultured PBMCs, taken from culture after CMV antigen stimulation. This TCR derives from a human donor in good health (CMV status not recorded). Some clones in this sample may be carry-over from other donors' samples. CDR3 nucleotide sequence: TGCGCCAGCAGCCAACCCCGGGAAGGCTACCCCTATTCACCCCTCCACTTT. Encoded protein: CASSQPREGYPYSPLHF.